This T cell receptor (beta chain) originates from a study of T cell repertoires in cytomegalovirus infection. Study information: Public signatures in TCR beta pointed to CMV infection and matching HLA type.

Points on this clonotype: Its antigen is not known.

Trimming removed 3 bases at V and 5 bases at J, with 10 bases between. This CDR3 comprises 13 residues. The germline CDR1 and CDR2 sequences are MGHDK and SYGVNS. TCRdb processed the reads anew with MiXCR; each CDR3 protein has one entry. The sample shows about 770,000 distinct CDR3 sequences, under 35% of them seen only once. Notes on the study in general: Cumulated frequencies of public TCR beta families served to identify carriers of CMV plus the relevant HLA. In two of eight donors, the top clonotype was HLA-C-restricted CMV-specific.

V gene TRBV25-1 combines with J gene TRBJ1-1; D is perhaps TRBD1 (5 bases). The source material was cultured CD8+ T cells from PBMCs, sampled from culture after CMV antigen stimulation. The clonotype originates from a human donor in good health (CMV status not recorded). Some clones in this sample may be carry-over from other donors' samples. CDR3 nucleotide sequence: TGTGCCAGCAGTGATCAATGGGGGACTGAAGCTTTCTTT. Amino acids: CASSDQWGTEAFF.